This T cell receptor beta chain was sequenced during a study of blood T cell repertoires in COVID-19. Background on the study: The study drew acute and convalescent COVID-19 samples from the United States, Italy and Spain. Sources were T cells, B-cell-depleted T cells, or PBMCs; the material itself was cDNA or gDNA.

The protocol was immunoSEQ multiplex PCR, while the TCRdb copy is restricted to in-frame clones and leaves out a portion. The data contain about 190,000 clones, 84% of them seen just once; the ten biggest clones take up approximately 15%. This clone has just a few counts. The CDR3 runs to 13 residues. Unmatched junction bases numbered 5, after V lost 10 bases and J lost 1 base. Germline CDR1 is MDHEN and CDR2 is SYDVKM. The chain is built from TRBV28 and TRBJ1-1; the match to TRBD1 covers 8 bases. The source material was peripheral blood. This sequence originates from a man aged 25-40 years with active or convalescent COVID-19. The CDR3 nucleotides are TGTGCCACCACACAGGGGGGGAACACTGAAGCTTTCTTT. It yields the protein CATTQGGNTEAFF.